The next 12 T cell receptor beta chains were all read from a single sample in a study of blood T cell repertoires in COVID-19. Sequencing was performed with immunoSEQ multiplex PCR; in TCRdb, only in-frame clones are kept and a portion is missing. The sample yields tens of thousands of clones, approximately 78% seen once. The sequenced material came from peripheral blood. These receptors originate from a man aged 60-69 years with acute or convalescent COVID-19.

The chain carries TRBV12-3 or TRBV12-4 and TRBJ2-2, with D unresolved. The V end lost 5 bases, the J end lost 6 bases, and 10 bases lay between the germline ends. The CDR3 extends over 13 amino acids. The CDR3 reads CASSQFAAGELFF. The CDR3 nucleotides are TGTGCCAGCAGTCAGTTTGCGGCCGGGGAGCTGTTTTTT.

This clone was counted only a few times. CDR3 in amino acids: CASSQEATSGHYNEQFF. Here the CDR3 DNA reads TGTGCCAGCAGCCAAGAGGCGACTAGCGGTCATTACAATGAGCAGTTCTTC. The V and J genes are TRBV4-2 and TRBJ2-1, with 9 bases fitting TRBD2. Germline V gives CDR1 LGHNA, CDR2 YNFKEQ. Losses at the gene ends were 0 bases for V and 4 bases for J; bases not matched to a gene: 7. This CDR3 is 17 amino acids long.

This clone was seen a handful of times. The chain combines TRBV2 with TRBJ2-7; 10 bases line up with TRBD1. Trimming removed 6 bases from V and 6 bases from J; junction bases left unmatched: 8. Germline V gene data show CDR1 as SNHLY and CDR2 as FYNNEI. The CDR3 length is 14 residues. As DNA, the CDR3 is TGTGCCAGCAGCCCGACAGGGGGCGCGGCCGAGCAGTACTTC. This translates into CASSPTGGAAEQYF.

The CDR3 loop is CASSLGAAFEAFF. The CDR3 DNA reads as TGCGCCAGCAGCTTGGGAGCGGCTTTCGAGGCTTTCTTT. This sequence joins TRBV5-1 and TRBJ1-1, with D unresolved. Germline V gene lookup returns CDR1 SGHRS and CDR2 YFSETQ. The CDR3 is 13 residues long. Trimming removed 0 bases at V and 11 bases at J, with 14 bases between.

V and J are TRBV2 and TRBJ2-7; TRBD2 matches at 8 bases. Germline loops: CDR1 SNHLY, CDR2 FYNNEI. CDR3 length: 13 residues. With 6 bases clipped from V and 6 bases from J, the junction kept 7 bases outside the gene matches. CDR3 coding DNA: TGTGCCAGCAGCCTTAGCGGGAATCGCGAGCAGTACTTC. Translating it yields CASSLSGNREQYF.

Here the CDR3 reads CASSFGQGASEQYF. The CDR3, as DNA: TGTGCCAGCAGCTTTGGACAGGGGGCGAGTGAGCAGTACTTC. V and J are TRBV7-9 and TRBJ2-7; 11 nucleotides match TRBD1. CDR1 is SEHNR and CDR2 is FQNEAQ in the germline V gene (reference sequence). The CDR3 length is 14 residues. V was pared by 3 bases and J by 7 bases, with 5 bases of the junction left unmatched.

The chain carries TRBV24-1 and TRBJ2-2, with D possibly matching TRBD2 (7 bases). CDR1 is KGHDR and CDR2 is SFDVKD in the germline V gene. V was shortened by 10 bases and J by 6 bases, with 11 bases between the two germline ends. The CDR3 is 12 amino acids. The CDR3 DNA follows: TGTGCCACGGAGGGGGGGTCCGGGGAGCTGTTTTTT. Its protein is CATEGGSGELFF.

The chain links TRBV5-5 to TRBJ1-1, with a possible D match to TRBD1 (6 bases). Trimming took 6 bases from V and 3 from J, leaving 15 bases between them. Germline lookup yields CDR1 SGHKS and CDR2 YYEKEE (reference sequence). CDR3 length: 14 amino acids. The CDR3 sequence: CASIWGLIDTEAFF. The CDR3, as DNA: TGTGCCAGCATCTGGGGGCTTATTGACACTGAAGCTTTCTTT.

A remark on this clone: This CDR3 is also generated by other DNA sequences in the sample. This chain connects TRBV11-2 to TRBJ2-2; maybe TRBD2 (5 bases). Germline CDR1 and CDR2: SGHAT and FQNNGV. V was trimmed by 6 bases and J by 2 bases, leaving 10 bases between them. The CDR3 consists of 14 residues. In DNA, the CDR3 is TGTGCCAGCAGTAGACGGGGAAACACCGGGGAGCTGTTTTTT. Translation gives CASSRRGNTGELFF. The variable domain in full, with the rest retrieved from reference TRBV11-2 and TRBJ2-2, is EAGVAQSPRYKIIEKRQSVAFWCNPISGHATLYWYQQILGQGPKLLIQFQNNGVVDDSQLPKDRFSAERLKGVDSTLKIQPAKLEDSAVYLCASSRRGNTGELFFGEGSRLTVL.

This chain uses TRBV5-5 with TRBJ2-7; TRBD1 matches at 9 bases. The CDR3 is 15 residues long. V gave up 1 base and J gave up 5 bases; unmatched junction bases: 7. Per the germline V gene, CDR1 is SGHKS and CDR2 is YYEKEE (reference sequence). The CDR3 DNA sequence: TGTGCCAGCAGCTTGAGGGGACAGGGTCCCCACGAGCAGTACTTC. As protein: CASSLRGQGPHEQYF. The full variable domain, its missing parts supplied by reference TRBV5-5 and TRBJ2-7, is DAGVTQSPTHLIKTRGQQVTLRCSPISGHKSVSWYQQVLGQGPQFIFQYYEKEERGRGNFPDRFSARQFPNYSSELNVNALLLGDSALYLCASSLRGQGPHEQYFGPGTRLTVT.

V is TRBV6-4 and J is TRBJ1-1; D may be TRBD1 (6 bases). The CDR3 loop spans 15 amino acids. CDR1 and CDR2 (germline): MRHNA, SNTAGT. V lost 9 bases to trimming and J lost 0 bases, with 17 bases between them. The CDR3 protein is CASQDSQYMNTEAFF. Written as DNA, the CDR3 is TGTGCCAGTCAGGACAGTCAATACATGAACACTGAAGCTTTCTTT.

The chain recombines TRBV11-1 with TRBJ2-1, with TRBD2 matching over 11 bases. V dropped 2 bases and J dropped 6; count of bases not matched to a gene: 3. Germline assignment: CDR1 SGHAT and CDR2 FQDESV (reference sequence). CDR3 size: 15 residues. The CDR3 reads CASSLRSGRANEQFF. The CDR3 region has the DNA TGTGCCAGCAGCTTACGTAGCGGGAGGGCCAATGAGCAGTTCTTC.